The TCR beta chain under discussion was sequenced for a study of cytomegalovirus exposure and HLA in healthy donors. The wider study: An earlier analysis found 100 million or so unique TCR beta sequences from approximately 190 million T cells. Study observations and caveats: A later analysis reportedly found fewer N-insertions in an Asian-associated ancestry cluster than the roughly 670-donor mean. V- and J-gene trimming in TCR beta was tied to a missense DCLRE1C variant by an analysis performed later. Reportedly, HLA-A and HLA-B alleles of most subjects were accurately predicted from TCR beta.

A single count supports this clone. Its antigen is undetermined. It was with 60 Vbeta and 13 Jbeta primers that the PCR ran. Clones were read by immunoSEQ multiplex PCR, and TCRdb kept only the in-frame ones, dropping some. The sample has 140,000 to 150,000 clones, 75% to 85% seen once; the top ten hold around 4.4%. Sequencing was performed on PBMCs. This clonotype was obtained from a man aged 40-55 years in good health and CMV-seronegative.

CDR3 region: CASSLAAGRDGYTF. The CDR3 DNA sequence: TGCGCCAGCAGCTTGGCGGCAGGGAGGGATGGCTACACCTTC. This chain uses TRBV5-1 with TRBJ1-2; possible D gene TRBD1, 5 bases. CDR1 and CDR2 (germline): SGHRS, YFSETQ. The length of the CDR3 is 14 residues. The V gene lost 0 bases and the J gene lost 6 bases, with 12 bases spanning the gap.